The 14 T cell receptor beta chains below all came from one sample that was sequenced in a study of blood T cell repertoires in COVID-19. Profiling relied on immunoSEQ multiplex PCR, and the TCRdb table lists in-frame clones only, not all of them. Among about 260,000 clones, approximately 91% were seen once, and the ten largest hold 2% to 3%. The specimen was peripheral blood. The receptor source for this set is a person under 35 with COVID-19, enrolled during active disease.

This clone was recorded only once. The chain recombines TRBV29-1 with TRBJ2-7; D is perhaps TRBD2 (6 bases). V was cut by 4 bases and J by 0 bases, with 13 bases left in between. CDR3 length: 14 amino acids. Per the germline V gene, CDR1 is SQVTM and CDR2 is ANQGSEA. The CDR3 coding sequence is TGCAGCGTTGCCCGGGACTCCAACTCCTACGAGCAGTACTTC. Protein: CSVARDSNSYEQYF.

The chain joins TRBV4-1 to TRBJ2-3; 8 positions match TRBD2. The germline V gene has CDR1 MGHRA and CDR2 YSYEKL. After removal of 3 bases from V and 5 bases from J, the junction contained 7 bases not matched to a gene. This CDR3 region has 15 residues. Written as DNA, the CDR3 is TGCGCCAGCAGCCAGGGCGGGAGGAGTGAAGATACGCAGTATTTT. Its protein product is CASSQGGRSEDTQYF.

The V gene is TRBV3-1 (or the pseudogene TRBV3-2), the J gene TRBJ2-1, with TRBD2 as a possible D gene (5 bases). There are 16 residues in the CDR3. V lost 4 bases and J 8 bases, leaving 21 bases between the germline ends. In germline, CDR1 is LGHDT, CDR2 YNNKEL (reference sequence). The CDR3 loop is CASSPSGWGLDYEQFF. CDR3 coding DNA: TGTGCCAGCAGCCCCTCGGGATGGGGATTAGATTATGAGCAGTTCTTC.

V usage is TRBV19 and J usage is TRBJ2-1, with 8 bases matching TRBD1. V shed 9 bases, J shed 7 bases, and the junction held 2 bases outside the gene matches. The CDR3 sequence is 11 residues long. Germline loops: CDR1 LNHDA, CDR2 SQIVND (reference sequence). CDR3 amino acids: CASWTGNEQFF. Here the CDR3 DNA reads TGTGCCAGCTGGACAGGGAATGAGCAGTTCTTC. The variable domain in full, with the rest retrieved from reference TRBV19 and TRBJ2-1, is DGGITQSPKYLFRKEGQNVTLSCEQNLNHDAMYWYRQDPGQGLRLIYYSQIVNDFQKGDIAEGYSVSREKKESFPLTVTSAQKNPTAFYLCASWTGNEQFFGPGTRLTVL.

The chain has TRBV19 and TRBJ2-1, with 7 bases lining up with TRBD2. The CDR3 has 15 amino acids. Losses at the gene ends were 5 bases for V and 0 bases for J; bases not matched to a gene: 4. Germline assignment: CDR1 LNHDA and CDR2 SQIVND (reference sequence). CDR3 region: CASSPGLPSYNEQFF. In nucleotides, the CDR3 is TGTGCCAGTAGTCCGGGACTACCCTCCTACAATGAGCAGTTCTTC.

The chain combines TRBV5-8 with TRBJ2-2; no clear D gene. Germline-derived CDR1 and CDR2 are SGHTS and YDEGEE. This CDR3 region has 14 residues. V was pared by 4 bases and J by 0 bases, with 7 bases between. CDR3 amino acids: CASSIQANTGELFF. CDR3 in DNA: TGTGCCAGCAGCATACAAGCGAACACCGGGGAGCTGTTTTTT.

J is TRBJ2-3 and V is TRBV6-5; D might be TRBD1 (5 bases). Trimming removed 7 bases at V and 1 base at J, with 9 bases between. CDR1 MNHEY and CDR2 SVGAGI come from the germline V gene. The CDR3 runs 13 residues. CDR3 sequence reads: CASIQGGTDTQYF. The CDR3 coding sequence is TGTGCCAGCATTCAGGGCGGCACAGATACGCAGTATTTT.

The chain carries TRBV27 and TRBJ2-2, with a possible D match to TRBD2 (5 bases). The germline V gene encodes CDR1 MNHEY and CDR2 SMNVEV (reference sequence). This CDR3 comprises 13 residues. V shed 7 bases and J shed 0 bases, with 6 bases lying between them. The CDR3 protein is CASTGTNTGELFF. In DNA form, the CDR3 reads TGTGCCAGCACGGGAACGAACACCGGGGAGCTGTTTTTT.

The chain employs TRBV24-1 and TRBJ2-7; 9 nucleotides align to TRBD1. This CDR3 comprises 16 residues. Losses at the gene ends were 0 bases for V and 4 bases for J; bases not matched to a gene: 6. CDR1 KGHDR and CDR2 SFDVKD come from the germline V gene. CDR3 loop: CATSDLSGQGPYEQYF. In DNA form, the CDR3 reads TGTGCCACCAGTGATTTGTCAGGACAGGGGCCGTACGAGCAGTACTTC.

The chain couples TRBV24-1 to TRBJ1-2; 8 bases agree with TRBD1. V was clipped by 9 bases and J by 5 bases; unmatched bases: 7. Germline CDR1 is KGHDR and CDR2 is SFDVKD. This CDR3 is built from 13 residues. CDR3: CATAETGGYGYTF. Written as DNA, the CDR3 is TGTGCCACCGCAGAAACAGGGGGATATGGCTACACCTTC.

The chain joins TRBV28 to TRBJ1-2, with a tentative D call TRBD1 (5 bases). The CDR3 contains 16 residues. Germline lookup yields CDR1 MDHEN and CDR2 SYDVKM. Between the trimmed V and J ends, which lost 5 bases and 4 bases, there was a span of 20 bases. Here the CDR3 DNA reads TGTGCCAGCAGTCTCGTCTGGGGGGGAGGAAGCTATGGCTACACCTTC. Translated, it gives CASSLVWGGGSYGYTF.

This chain uses TRBV29-1 with TRBJ1-1; TRBD1 is a possible D gene (6 bases). Germline lookup yields CDR1 SQVTM and CDR2 ANQGSEA. V shed 8 bases and J shed 7 bases, with 20 bases lying between them. CDR3 length equals 13 residues. CDR3 sequence (DNA): TGCAGCTTTACAGGGAGTGCGAGGGGTGAAGCTTTCTTT. Protein: CSFTGSARGEAFF.

This sequence joins TRBV2 and TRBJ2-7; D uncertain. Germline V gene sequence: CDR1 SNHLY, CDR2 FYNNEI. The CDR3 consists of 15 residues. Trimming took 7 bases from V and 0 from J, leaving 16 bases between them. The CDR3 DNA reads as TGTGCCAGCATCCGATCCCTGGCGGTCTCCTACGAGCAGTACTTC. Translated, it gives CASIRSLAVSYEQYF.

This chain uses TRBV20-1 with TRBJ1-6; possibly TRBD1 for D (5 bases). This CDR3 region has 14 residues. Germline CDR1 is DFQATT and CDR2 is SNEGSKA (reference sequence). Between the trimmed V and J ends, which lost 3 bases and 7 bases, there was a span of 13 bases. As DNA, the CDR3 is TGCAGTGCTAGTGTGGCAGGGCGAAATTCACCCCTCCACTTT. Its protein is CSASVAGRNSPLHF.